The 15 T cell receptor beta chains in this list originate from one sample, sequenced in a study of T cells after yellow fever vaccination. TCRdb fed the 5' RACE reads into MiXCR, producing one record per CDR3 protein. The sample has around 310,000 distinct CDR3 sequences, about 4.5% seen once; the top ten hold roughly a fifth. The sequencing used PBMCs, collected 15 days after the yellow fever booster vaccination. These receptors all come from a young man who received the YFV17D yellow fever vaccine.

This clonotype has ten or more counts. The chain joins TRBV12-3 or TRBV12-4 to TRBJ1-5, with D hard to call. The CDR3 is 18 amino acids. The ends were cut back, 5 bases at V and 4 bases at J, with 24 bases in the middle. CDR3 region: CASSRYRDSLDRNQPQHF. The CDR3 bases are TGTGCCAGCAGTCGATATAGAGACTCCCTGGATAGGAATCAGCCCCAGCATTTT.

Ten or more counts support this clonotype. The chain joins TRBV7-9 to TRBJ1-1, with 10 nucleotides matching TRBD1. The ends lost 1 base at V and 4 bases at J; junction bases unmatched: 6. Germline V gene lookup returns CDR1 SEHNR and CDR2 FQNEAQ (reference sequence). The CDR3 runs 16 residues. The chain's CDR3 is CASSLVLGTGVTEAFF. The CDR3, as DNA: TGTGCCAGCAGCTTAGTGCTTGGGACAGGGGTCACTGAAGCTTTCTTT.

This clonotype was seen a few times. The chain recombines TRBV3-1 with TRBJ2-5; 10 positions match TRBD2. The ends lost 1 base at V and 2 bases at J; junction bases unmatched: 4. Germline assignment: CDR1 LGHDT and CDR2 YNNKEL (reference sequence). This CDR3 contains 16 residues. The CDR3 region has the DNA TGTGCCAGCAGCCAAGTTGTTAGCGGGGGGCAAGAGACCCAGTACTTC. Its protein product is CASSQVVSGGQETQYF.

This clonotype appeared a few times. This chain links TRBV20-1 with TRBJ1-2; D remains unclear. Germline V CDR1 and CDR2: DFQATT, SNEGSKA (reference sequence). This CDR3 region has 14 residues. Trimming took off 3 bases at V and 4 bases at J, with 15 bases between the two ends. The CDR3: CSARWSALPYGYTF. The CDR3 region has the DNA TGCAGTGCTAGGTGGTCGGCTTTACCCTATGGCTACACCTTC.

In its sample, this clonotype was seen many times. The V call is TRBV12-3 or TRBV12-4, the J call TRBJ2-1; tentative D call: TRBD2 (6 bases). The V and J ends lost 3 bases and 4 bases respectively, with 10 bases between them. There are 14 residues in the CDR3. The CDR3 DNA is TGTGCCAGCAGTTTGCTGGGGGGTTACAATGAGCAGTTCTTC. Amino acids: CASSLLGGYNEQFF.

This clonotype occurred many times. The chain couples TRBV7-9 to TRBJ1-4; D perhaps matches TRBD1 (6 bases). V lost 4 bases and J lost 3, with 15 bases in between. The germline CDR1 and CDR2 sequences are SEHNR and FQNEAQ (reference sequence). The CDR3 is 16 amino acids. CDR3 loop: CASSSGDGGANEKLFF. CDR3 bases: TGTGCCAGCAGCTCAGGGGACGGCGGGGCTAATGAAAAACTGTTTTTT. The entire variable domain, with the rest obtained from reference TRBV7-9 and TRBJ1-4, is as follows: DTGVSQNPRHKITKRGQNVTFRCDPISEHNRLYWYRQTLGQGPEFLTYFQNEAQLEKSRLLSDRFSAERPKGSFSTLEIQRTEQGDSAMYLCASSSGDGGANEKLFFGSGTQLSVL.

Many counts were recorded for this clonotype. The CDR3 protein is CASSVGTAPGANVLTF. The CDR3 DNA reads as TGCGCCAGCAGCGTTGGGACAGCCCCTGGGGCCAACGTCCTGACTTTC. The V and J genes are TRBV5-1 and TRBJ2-6, with 7 bases lining up with TRBD1. The CDR3 is 16 amino acids. V dropped 4 bases and J dropped 2; count of bases not matched to a gene: 6. CDR1 SGHRS and CDR2 YFSETQ come from the germline V gene. Drawing the rest from reference TRBV5-1 and TRBJ2-6, the complete variable domain is KAGVTQTPRYLIKTRGQQVTLSCSPISGHRSVSWYQQTPGQGLQFLFEYFSETQRNKGNFPGRFSGRQFSNSRSEMNVSTLELGDSALYLCASSVGTAPGANVLTFGAGSRLTVL.

The table lists this clonotype with many counts. J is TRBJ2-7 and V is TRBV21-1; the listed D gene, TRBD2, was not tested against the DNA. TRBV21-1 is an annotated pseudogene. The CDR3 is made up of 13 amino acids. Written as DNA, the CDR3 is TGTGCCAGCAGCAAAGGCGGGGCCTACGAGCAGTACGTC. It specifies CASSKGGAYEQYV.

This chain uses TRBV2 with TRBJ2-1; 9 positions agree with TRBD1. The ends lost 4 bases at V and 8 bases at J; junction bases unmatched: 3. Germline V CDR1 and CDR2: SNHLY, FYNNEI. This CDR3 spans 13 amino acids. CDR3: CASSATGGHEQFF. CDR3 DNA: TGTGCCAGCAGTGCTACAGGGGGCCATGAGCAGTTCTTC.

This clonotype was counted at least ten times. The V call is TRBV7-2, the J call TRBJ2-3, with TRBD2 as a possible D gene (6 bases). Germline CDR1 SGHTA, CDR2 FQGNSA. The CDR3 sequence is 14 residues long. The ends were cut back, 3 bases at V and 5 bases at J, with 12 bases in the middle. The CDR3 DNA reads as TGTGCCAGCAGCTTTGATAGCGGTCTAGATACGCAGTATTTT. It yields the protein CASSFDSGLDTQYF.

This clonotype was recorded a few times. The chain is built from TRBV11-2 and TRBJ2-2; 12 bases agree with TRBD2. Germline CDR1 reads SGHAT; CDR2 reads FQNNGV. This CDR3 comprises 16 residues. The junction had 5 bases not matched to a gene; V was cut back by 4 bases and J by 5 bases. CDR3 sequence (DNA): TGTGCCAGCAGCTCACAACTAGCGGGGGGAACCGGGGAGCTGTTTTTT. Amino acids: CASSSQLAGGTGELFF.

This clonotype came up many times. CDR3 sequence: CASSYPVWGGSYEQFF. CDR3 coding DNA: TGTGCCAGCAGTTACCCCGTGTGGGGGGGTTCGTATGAGCAGTTCTTC. The rearrangement joins TRBV6-5 to TRBJ2-1; 7 bases agree with TRBD2. The CDR3 consists of 16 residues. Germline trimming cut 2 bases from V and 8 bases from J; bases unmatched to any gene: 12. Germline CDR1 and CDR2: MNHEY and SVGAGI.

The V gene is TRBV11-2, the J gene TRBJ1-1, with 7 nucleotides matching TRBD1. CDR3 size: 15 residues. Germline CDR1 SGHAT, CDR2 FQNNGV. V gave up 2 bases and J gave up 0 bases; unmatched junction bases: 3. The CDR3 DNA sequence: TGTGCCAGCAGCTTAAGGGGACAGATGAACACTGAAGCTTTCTTT. Translation gives CASSLRGQMNTEAFF.

V gene TRBV2 combines with J gene TRBJ2-1; 7 bases are a match to TRBD2. Germline V gene lookup returns CDR1 SNHLY and CDR2 FYNNEI. After removal of 1 base from V and 3 bases from J, the junction contained 3 bases not matched to a gene. The CDR3 totals 15 residues. The CDR3 DNA sequence: TGTGCCAGCAGTGAAGGGGACTACGGCTACAATGAGCAGTTCTTC. It specifies CASSEGDYGYNEQFF.

This clonotype has ten or more counts. This chain uses TRBV4-1 with TRBJ2-2; D assignment may be TRBD1 or TRBD2 (6 bases each). The germline V gene encodes CDR1 MGHRA and CDR2 YSYEKL. V shed 1 base and J shed 7 bases, with 13 bases lying between them. The CDR3 loop spans 15 amino acids. The CDR3, as DNA: TGCGCCAGCAGCCAAGGGGTAGGGGGAGGCGGGGAGCTGTTTTTT. It is translated as CASSQGVGGGGELFF.